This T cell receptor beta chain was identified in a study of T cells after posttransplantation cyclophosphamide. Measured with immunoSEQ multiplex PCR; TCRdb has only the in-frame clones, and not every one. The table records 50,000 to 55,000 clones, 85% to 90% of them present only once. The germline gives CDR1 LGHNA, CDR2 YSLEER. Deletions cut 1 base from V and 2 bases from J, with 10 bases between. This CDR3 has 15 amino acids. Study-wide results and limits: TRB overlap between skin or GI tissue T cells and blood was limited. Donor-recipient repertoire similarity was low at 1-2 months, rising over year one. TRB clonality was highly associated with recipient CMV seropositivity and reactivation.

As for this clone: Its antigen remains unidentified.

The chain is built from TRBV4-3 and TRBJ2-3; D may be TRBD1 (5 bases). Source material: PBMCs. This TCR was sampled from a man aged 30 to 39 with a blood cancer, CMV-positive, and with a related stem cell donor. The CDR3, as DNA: TGCGCCAGCAGCCAAGGAATGGACACCACAGATACGCAGTATTTT. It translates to CASSQGMDTTDTQYF.